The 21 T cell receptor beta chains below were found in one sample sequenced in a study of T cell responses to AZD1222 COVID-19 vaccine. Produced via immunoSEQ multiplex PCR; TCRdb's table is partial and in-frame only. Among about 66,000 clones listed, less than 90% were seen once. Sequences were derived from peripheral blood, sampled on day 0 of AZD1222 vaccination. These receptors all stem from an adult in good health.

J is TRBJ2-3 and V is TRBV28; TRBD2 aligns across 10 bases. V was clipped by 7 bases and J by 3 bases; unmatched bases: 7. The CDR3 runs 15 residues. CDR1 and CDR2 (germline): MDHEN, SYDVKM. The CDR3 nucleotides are TGTGCCAGCATGCGTCTAGCGGGAGTAACAGATACGCAGTATTTT. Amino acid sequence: CASMRLAGVTDTQYF.

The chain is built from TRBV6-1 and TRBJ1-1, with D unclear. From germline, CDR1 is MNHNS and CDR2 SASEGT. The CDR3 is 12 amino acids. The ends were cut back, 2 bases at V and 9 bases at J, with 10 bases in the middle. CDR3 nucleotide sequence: TGTGCCAGCAGTGAACCGCCTGGGCAAGCTTTCTTT. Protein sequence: CASSEPPGQAFF.

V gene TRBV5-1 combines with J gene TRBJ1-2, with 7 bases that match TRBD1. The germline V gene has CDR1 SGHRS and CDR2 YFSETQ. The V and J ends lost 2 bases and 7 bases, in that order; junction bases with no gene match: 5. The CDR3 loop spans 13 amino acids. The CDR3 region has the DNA TGCGCCAGCAGCTTCGGACAGGAGCGTGGCTACACCTTC. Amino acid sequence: CASSFGQERGYTF.

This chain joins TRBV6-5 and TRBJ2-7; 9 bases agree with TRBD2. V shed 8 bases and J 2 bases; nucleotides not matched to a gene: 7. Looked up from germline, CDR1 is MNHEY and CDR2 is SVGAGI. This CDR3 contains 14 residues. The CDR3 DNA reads TGTGCCAGCGGGCGGGGGGGGCAGACCTACGAGCAGTACTTC. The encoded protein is CASGRGGQTYEQYF.

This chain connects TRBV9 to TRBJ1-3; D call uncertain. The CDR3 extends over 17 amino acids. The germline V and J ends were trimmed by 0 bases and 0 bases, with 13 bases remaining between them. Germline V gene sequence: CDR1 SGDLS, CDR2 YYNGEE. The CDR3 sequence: CASSVGLPRNSGNTIYF. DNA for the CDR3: TGTGCCAGCAGCGTAGGGTTGCCGAGGAACTCTGGAAACACCATATATTTT.

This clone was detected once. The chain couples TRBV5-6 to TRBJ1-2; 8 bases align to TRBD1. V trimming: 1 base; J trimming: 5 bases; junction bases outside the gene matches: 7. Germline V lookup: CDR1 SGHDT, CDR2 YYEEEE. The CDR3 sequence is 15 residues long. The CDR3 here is CASSLRSGQGYGYTF. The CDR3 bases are TGTGCCAGCAGCTTGAGGTCCGGACAGGGTTATGGCTACACCTTC.

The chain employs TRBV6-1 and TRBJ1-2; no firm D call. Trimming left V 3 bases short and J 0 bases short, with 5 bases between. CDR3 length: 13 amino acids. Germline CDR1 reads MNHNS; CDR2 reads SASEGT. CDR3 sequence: CASSELANYGYTF. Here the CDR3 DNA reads TGTGCCAGCAGTGAGTTGGCTAACTATGGCTACACCTTC.

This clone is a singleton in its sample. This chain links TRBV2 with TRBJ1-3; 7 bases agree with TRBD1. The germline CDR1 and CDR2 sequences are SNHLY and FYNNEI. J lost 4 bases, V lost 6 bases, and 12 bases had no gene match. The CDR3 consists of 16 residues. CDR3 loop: CASRGTARPGGNTIYF. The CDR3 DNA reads TGTGCCAGCAGGGGGACAGCCAGACCCGGAGGAAACACCATATATTTT.

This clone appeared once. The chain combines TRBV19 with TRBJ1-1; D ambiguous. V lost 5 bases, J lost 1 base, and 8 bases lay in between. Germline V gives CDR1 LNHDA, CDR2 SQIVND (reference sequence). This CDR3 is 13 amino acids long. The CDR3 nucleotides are TGTGCCAGTAGTCAGTTAGGGAACACTGAAGCTTTCTTT. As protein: CASSQLGNTEAFF.

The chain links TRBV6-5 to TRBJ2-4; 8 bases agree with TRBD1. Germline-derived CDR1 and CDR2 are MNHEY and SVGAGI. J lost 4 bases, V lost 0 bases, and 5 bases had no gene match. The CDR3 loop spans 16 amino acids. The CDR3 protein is CASSYSRQGTKNIQYF. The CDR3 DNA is TGTGCCAGCAGTTACTCGCGACAGGGGACAAAAAACATTCAGTACTTC.

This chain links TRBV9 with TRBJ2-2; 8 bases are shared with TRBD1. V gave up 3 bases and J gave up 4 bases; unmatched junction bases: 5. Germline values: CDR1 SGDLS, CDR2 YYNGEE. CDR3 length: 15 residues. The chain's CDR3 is CASSEGQVLTGELFF. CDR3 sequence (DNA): TGTGCCAGCAGCGAGGGACAGGTTCTCACCGGGGAGCTGTTTTTT.

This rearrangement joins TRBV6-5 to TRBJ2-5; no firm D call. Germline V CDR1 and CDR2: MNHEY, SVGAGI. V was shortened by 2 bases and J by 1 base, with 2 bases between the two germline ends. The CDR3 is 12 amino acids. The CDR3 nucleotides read TGTGCCAGCAGTTACCCCCAAGAGACCCAGTACTTC. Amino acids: CASSYPQETQYF.

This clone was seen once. The chain's CDR3 is CASSFFGQGLQSPLHF. The CDR3 coding sequence is TGTGCCAGCAGCTTTTTTGGACAGGGGCTCCAGTCACCCCTCCACTTT. The chain is built from TRBV7-2 and TRBJ1-6, with 9 bases matching TRBD1. From germline, CDR1 is SGHTA and CDR2 FQGNSA. The V gene end was trimmed by 3 bases and the J gene end by 10 bases; junction bases not matched to a gene: 10. The CDR3 is 16 amino acids.

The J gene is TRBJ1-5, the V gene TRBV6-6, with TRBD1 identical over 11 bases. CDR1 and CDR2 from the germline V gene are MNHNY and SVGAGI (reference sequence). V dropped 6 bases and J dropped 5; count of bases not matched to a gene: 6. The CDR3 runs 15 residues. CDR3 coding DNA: TGTGCCAGCAGCGGGACAGGGGGTCTCGATCAGCCCCAGCATTTT. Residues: CASSGTGGLDQPQHF.

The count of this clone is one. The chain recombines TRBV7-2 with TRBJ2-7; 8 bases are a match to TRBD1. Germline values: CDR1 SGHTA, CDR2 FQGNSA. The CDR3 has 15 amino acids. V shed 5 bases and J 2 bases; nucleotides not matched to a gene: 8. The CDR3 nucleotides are TGTGCCAGCAGCAACCGGGACAGGATAGCCTACGAGCAGTACTTC. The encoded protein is CASSNRDRIAYEQYF.

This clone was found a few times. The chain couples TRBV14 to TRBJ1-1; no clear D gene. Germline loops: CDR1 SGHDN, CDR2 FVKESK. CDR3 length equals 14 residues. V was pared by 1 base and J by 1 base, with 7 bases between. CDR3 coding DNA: TGTGCCAGCAGCCAAGTAGTAGGGAACACTGAAGCTTTCTTT. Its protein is CASSQVVGNTEAFF.

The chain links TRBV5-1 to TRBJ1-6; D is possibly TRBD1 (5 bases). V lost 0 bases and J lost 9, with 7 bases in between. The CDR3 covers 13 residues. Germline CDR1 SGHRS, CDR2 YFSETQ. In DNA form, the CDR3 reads TGCGCCAGCAGCTTGGAGAGGGGTTCACCCCTCCACTTT. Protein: CASSLERGSPLHF.

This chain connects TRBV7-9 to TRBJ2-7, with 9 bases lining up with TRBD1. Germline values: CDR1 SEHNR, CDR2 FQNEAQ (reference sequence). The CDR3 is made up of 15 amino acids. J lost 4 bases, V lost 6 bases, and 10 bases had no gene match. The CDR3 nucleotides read TGTGCCAGCAGATCCGGGACAGGGCTATTATACGAGCAGTACTTC. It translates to CASRSGTGLLYEQYF.

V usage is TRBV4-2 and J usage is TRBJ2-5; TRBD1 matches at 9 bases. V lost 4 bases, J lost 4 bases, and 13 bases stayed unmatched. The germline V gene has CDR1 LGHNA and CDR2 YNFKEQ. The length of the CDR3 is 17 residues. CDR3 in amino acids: CASSPSPGTGYGETQYF. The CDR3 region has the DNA TGTGCCAGCAGCCCGTCACCCGGGACAGGGTACGGAGAGACCCAGTACTTC.

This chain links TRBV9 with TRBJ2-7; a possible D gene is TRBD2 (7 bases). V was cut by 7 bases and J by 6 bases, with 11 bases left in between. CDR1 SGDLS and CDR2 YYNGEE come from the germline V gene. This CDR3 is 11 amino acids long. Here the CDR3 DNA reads TGTGCCAGCGGGGGGGGCCGCGAGCAGTACTTC. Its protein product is CASGGGREQYF.

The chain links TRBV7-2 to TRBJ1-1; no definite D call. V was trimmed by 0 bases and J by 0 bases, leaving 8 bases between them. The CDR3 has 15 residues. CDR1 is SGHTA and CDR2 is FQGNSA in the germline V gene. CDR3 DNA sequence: TGTGCCAGCAGCTTAGCATCCGGGTTGAACACTGAAGCTTTCTTT. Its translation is CASSLASGLNTEAFF. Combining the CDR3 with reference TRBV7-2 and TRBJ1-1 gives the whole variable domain GAGVSQSPSNKVTEKGKDVELRCDPISGHTALYWYRQSLGQGLEFLIYFQGNSAPDKSGLPSDRFSAERTGGSVSTLTIQRTQQEDSAVYLCASSLASGLNTEAFFGQGTRLTVV.